What follows are 13 T cell receptor beta chains derived from one specimen sequenced in a study of blood T cells in healthy people across ages. Primed by a sample-barcoded 5' primer and a J-beta primer mix, a second PCR proceeded for roughly 6 to 12 cycles. TCRdb independently ran MiXCR on the 5' RACE reads; one entry per CDR3 protein. Of 790,000 or so distinct CDR3 sequences listed, 46% are singletons. Material: blood. The receptors come from an elderly man in good health.

This clonotype turned up a few times. This chain uses TRBV20-1 with TRBJ2-1, with 8 bases fitting TRBD2. V shed 5 bases and J 7 bases; nucleotides not matched to a gene: 4. This CDR3 has 12 residues. In germline, CDR1 is DFQATT, CDR2 SNEGSKA (reference sequence). CDR3 nucleotide sequence: TGCAGTGCTGGACTAGCAGGGAATGAGCAGTTCTTC. This gives the protein CSAGLAGNEQFF.

The chain carries TRBV4-1 and TRBJ2-1, with 8 nucleotides matching TRBD1. The CDR3 has 15 amino acids. Germline CDR1 is MGHRA and CDR2 is YSYEKL. The trim removed 6 bases at V and 5 bases at J, leaving 9 bases unmatched. CDR3 region: CASRDWTGQDNEQFF. The CDR3 region has the DNA TGCGCCAGCAGAGATTGGACAGGGCAGGACAATGAGCAGTTCTTC.

The V call is TRBV20-1, the J call TRBJ2-7; 7 bases line up with TRBD1. Trimming at V came to 6 bases and at J to 4 bases, leaving 12 bases not matched to a gene. CDR1 and CDR2 from the germline V gene are DFQATT and SNEGSKA (reference sequence). This CDR3 contains 14 residues. CDR3 coding DNA: TGCAGTGCGCGATCCGGGACAGTCCTATACGAGCAGTACTTC. Amino acid sequence: CSARSGTVLYEQYF.

This clonotype was detected only a few times. The CDR3 here is CASSSQGLTETQYF. The CDR3 region has the DNA TGCGCCAGCAGCTCGCAGGGTTTAACAGAGACCCAGTACTTC. The V and J genes are TRBV5-1 and TRBJ2-5, with a possible D match to TRBD1 (5 bases). The CDR3 has 14 residues. Trimming removed 3 bases from V and 4 bases from J, with 13 bases in between. Germline V gives CDR1 SGHRS, CDR2 YFSETQ.

The chain recombines TRBV29-1 with TRBJ2-7, with 15 bases that match TRBD2. V lost 6 bases to trimming and J lost 6 bases; unmatched junction nucleotides: 3. CDR3 length equals 13 residues. Germline V gene data show CDR1 as SQVTM and CDR2 as ANQGSEA. The CDR3 region has the DNA TGCAGCGTCCAGGGACTAGCGGGAGGCGAGCAGTACTTC. Amino acid sequence: CSVQGLAGGEQYF.

CDR3 DNA sequence: TGCAGCGTTGTCAGAACCGGGACTAGCGGGAGTCGCGTCGGCGAGCAGTACTTC. Translation: CSVVRTGTSGSRVGEQYF. The V gene is TRBV29-1, the J gene TRBJ2-5, with 14 bases lining up with TRBD2. Near its end, the DNA agrees better with TRBJ2-7, so the J call may be wrong. CDR3 length: 18 amino acids. CDR1 is SQVTM and CDR2 is ANQGSEA in the germline V gene.

The rearrangement links TRBV2 to TRBJ2-7; D is undetermined. The CDR3 loop spans 12 amino acids. Germline CDR1 reads SNHLY; CDR2 reads FYNNEI. The ends were cut back, 7 bases at V and 0 bases at J, with 7 bases in the middle. CDR3 protein: CASNLASYEQYF. The CDR3 DNA reads TGTGCCAGCAATCTGGCCTCCTACGAGCAGTACTTC.

This clonotype showed up just a few times. The chain carries TRBV27 and TRBJ1-5; maybe TRBD1 (5 bases). This CDR3 has 14 residues. With 3 bases removed from V and 3 bases from J, the gap between germline ends came to 9 bases. CDR1 is MNHEY, CDR2 SMNVEV, per germline (reference sequence). The DNA of the CDR3 is TGTGCCAGCAGTTTCGGGGGTGACAATCAGCCCCAGCATTTT. Its translation is CASSFGGDNQPQHF.

The chain has TRBV28 and TRBJ2-1; unclear D gene. The CDR3 consists of 15 residues. Germline V gene data show CDR1 as MDHEN and CDR2 as SYDVKM. V was clipped by 5 bases and J by 0 bases, with 11 bases between them. The CDR3 nucleotides are TGTGCCAGCAGTAGTGTTGGCAACTCCTACAATGAGCAGTTCTTC. The encoded protein is CASSSVGNSYNEQFF.

This chain links TRBV6-2 or TRBV6-3 with TRBJ2-1; TRBD2 matches 7 bases. Germline V lookup: CDR1 MNHEY, CDR2 SVGEGT. V was pared by 0 bases and J by 0 bases, with 8 bases of the junction left unmatched. CDR3 length: 18 residues. The CDR3 bases are TGTGCCAGCAGTTACTCATTTCTAGCGGAAAGCTCCTACAATGAGCAGTTCTTC. Its protein product is CASSYSFLAESSYNEQFF.

This clonotype was found once. The V call is TRBV7-9, the J call TRBJ2-4; 9 positions match TRBD1. The end of the DNA is better explained by TRBJ2-7, so the J call may be wrong. This CDR3 contains 15 residues. Germline V lookup: CDR1 SEHNR, CDR2 FQNEAQ (reference sequence). DNA of the CDR3: TGTGCCAGCAGCTCGGGACAGGGAACGGCATACGAGCAGTACTTC. It yields the protein CASSSGQGTAYEQYF.

This sequence joins TRBV28 and TRBJ2-4; 8 bases align to TRBD2. Gene TRBJ2-5 matches the end of the DNA better, so the J call may be wrong. CDR1 MDHEN and CDR2 SYDVKM come from the germline V gene. The CDR3 totals 17 residues. The CDR3, as DNA: TGTGCCAGCAGTTTATCGGGACTAGTGGGGGGAGGAGAGACCCAGTACTTC. This encodes CASSLSGLVGGGETQYF.

In its sample, this clonotype was seen a few times. The chain has TRBV28 and TRBJ2-7; 8 bases agree with TRBD2. After removal of 7 bases from V and 5 bases from J, the junction contained 10 bases not matched to a gene. Germline V gene sequence: CDR1 MDHEN, CDR2 SYDVKM. The CDR3 length is 14 residues. The CDR3 DNA is TGTGCCAGCACCCTCAGCGGGGGTCTAAACGAGCAGTACTTC. The encoded protein is CASTLSGGLNEQYF.